A selection of T cell receptor beta chains follows, all from one sample in a study of blood T cells in healthy people across ages. TCRdb re-called the 5' RACE reads through MiXCR, storing one row per CDR3 protein. The repertoire holds roughly 1.5 million distinct CDR3 sequences, with about 42% as singletons. The specimen was blood. Receptors were obtained from a woman in her late teens or twenties in good health. The conserved cysteine and the conserved F or W are not part of the CDR3 here. Only part of the rows carry a size: once, few, many, or a class if the clone is expanded.

j_call: TRBJ1-2
clone_size: .
v_call: TRBV6-1
cdr3_aa: ASTGARDATANYGYT

j_call: TRBJ2-4
clone_size: .
v_call: TRBV24-1
cdr3_aa: ATSDSGAWNIQY

j_call: TRBJ2-7
clone_size: .
v_call: TRBV28
cdr3_aa: ASRGSISSYEQY

j_call: TRBJ1-4
clone_size: .
v_call: TRBV11-2
cdr3_aa: ASSLDRESEKLF

j_call: TRBJ2-4
clone_size: few
v_call: TRBV7-7
cdr3_aa: ASSLGTGRAGDEQY

j_call: TRBJ1-2
clone_size: .
v_call: TRBV5-1
cdr3_aa: ASSLGMGNYGYT

j_call: TRBJ2-1
clone_size: .
v_call: TRBV29-1
cdr3_aa: SVVRGRTSYNEQF

j_call: TRBJ1-2
clone_size: .
v_call: TRBV15
cdr3_aa: ATRGYGYT

j_call: TRBJ1-3
clone_size: .
v_call: TRBV9
cdr3_aa: ANSVRDSFTGNTIY

j_call: TRBJ2-7
clone_size: .
v_call: TRBV9
cdr3_aa: ASSVDVGPGEQY

j_call: TRBJ2-3
clone_size: .
v_call: TRBV5-1
cdr3_aa: ASNNGQNVADTQY

j_call: TRBJ2-3
clone_size: .
v_call: TRBV4-3
cdr3_aa: ASSQVRRSGGTDTQY

j_call: TRBJ2-1
clone_size: many
v_call: TRBV12-3/TRBV12-4
cdr3_aa: ASSFWHDNEQF

j_call: TRBJ1-1
clone_size: .
v_call: TRBV4-3
cdr3_aa: ASSQTGGRAF

j_call: TRBJ2-7
clone_size: .
v_call: TRBV20-1
cdr3_aa: SARLAGIPRYEQY

j_call: TRBJ1-1
clone_size: .
v_call: TRBV29-1
cdr3_aa: SVEQVLNAEAF

j_call: TRBJ2-1
clone_size: .
v_call: TRBV7-2
cdr3_aa: ASTGETTRLAEQF

j_call: TRBJ2-5
clone_size: few
v_call: TRBV10-3
cdr3_aa: AIKGDSFQETQY

j_call: TRBJ2-3
clone_size: .
v_call: TRBV5-1
cdr3_aa: ASRLSADTQY

j_call: .
clone_size: .
v_call: TRBV20-1
cdr3_aa: SAEMGVGRYEQY

j_call: TRBJ2-3
clone_size: few
v_call: TRBV27
cdr3_aa: ASSGLAGPTDTQY

j_call: TRBJ1-2
clone_size: .
v_call: TRBV27
cdr3_aa: ASSSGLFYGYT

j_call: TRBJ2-3
clone_size: few
v_call: TRBV4-1
cdr3_aa: ASSQSPGRGTTDTQY

j_call: TRBJ2-5
clone_size: few
v_call: TRBV27
cdr3_aa: ASSSLDLKETQY

j_call: TRBJ1-2
clone_size: .
v_call: TRBV4-1
cdr3_aa: ASSHQGLTYGYT

j_call: TRBJ1-1
clone_size: few
v_call: TRBV29-1
cdr3_aa: SVVFGEAF

j_call: TRBJ2-5
clone_size: .
v_call: TRBV6-2/TRBV6-3
cdr3_aa: ASNRREETQY

j_call: TRBJ2-7
clone_size: .
v_call: TRBV27
cdr3_aa: ATSIGDEQY

j_call: TRBJ1-4
clone_size: few
v_call: TRBV7-2
cdr3_aa: ASSSDPTLKLF

j_call: TRBJ1-2
clone_size: many
v_call: TRBV4-1
cdr3_aa: ASSQVGTAYGYT

j_call: TRBJ2-7
clone_size: .
v_call: TRBV27
cdr3_aa: ASRPTGGPYEQY

j_call: TRBJ2-7
clone_size: few
v_call: TRBV27
cdr3_aa: ASSQTGDSYEQY